Listed here are 3 T cell receptor beta chains from one sample, sequenced in a study of T cells after posttransplantation cyclophosphamide. Measured with immunoSEQ multiplex PCR; TCRdb has only the in-frame clones, and not every one. The table lists tens of thousands of clones, roughly 83% of them singletons. Sequenced: PBMCs. The receptors were gathered from a woman aged 55-75 years with a blood cancer, CMV-positive, and with a related stem cell donor.

This clone has only one observation. V usage is TRBV6-1 and J usage is TRBJ2-5; D is undetermined. CDR1 is MNHNS, CDR2 SASEGT, per germline. The CDR3 length is 12 residues. Trimming took 7 bases from V and 5 from J, leaving 11 bases between them. The CDR3 nucleotides read TGTGCCAGCACCCGAGTTGAGGAGACCCAGTACTTC. Amino acid sequence: CASTRVEETQYF.

This clone was seen more than once but under ten times. The chain couples TRBV6-1 to TRBJ1-5, with a possible D match to TRBD1 (6 bases). The V gene's germline CDR1 is MNHNS and CDR2 SASEGT. V dropped 7 bases and J dropped 3 bases, with 10 bases sitting between them. The CDR3 has 13 amino acids. Here the CDR3 DNA reads TGTGCCAGCAACGGACAGATCAATCAGCCCCAGCATTTT. It yields the protein CASNGQINQPQHF.

This clone has a handful of counts. The gene calls are TRBV14 and TRBJ1-2; D remains unclear. V was clipped by 4 bases and J by 4 bases, with 10 bases between them. The germline CDR1 and CDR2 sequences are SGHDN and FVKESK. The CDR3 has 13 residues. The chain's CDR3 is CASSRTGTYGYTF. The CDR3 nucleotides are TGTGCCAGCAGCCGGACGGGAACCTATGGCTACACCTTC. Full variable domain (outside the CDR3, taken from reference TRBV14 and TRBJ1-2): EAGVTQFPSHSVIEKGQTVTLRCDPISGHDNLYWYRRVMGKEIKFLLHFVKESKQDESGMPNNRFLAERTGGTYSTLKVQPAELEDSGVYFCASSRTGTYGYTFGSGTRLTVV.